A selection of T cell receptor beta chains follows, all from one sample in a study of beta chain features in type 1 diabetes. TCRdb's copy holds only in-frame clones and misses some; the assay was immunoSEQ multiplex PCR. The sample comprises about 120,000 clones, roughly 15% of which are singletons, and approximately 2.2% rests with the top ten. The sample taken for sequencing was central memory CD4+ T cells from blood. The receptors come from a man aged 25 to 45 with type 1 diabetes. Both conserved end residues are part of each CDR3. The D gene is left open where the match is weak. A row's size may be missing; if present it is once, few, many or a size class.

NA	TRBV5-1	TRBJ2-2	NA	CASSLEDTGELFF	TGCGCCAGCAGCTTGGAGGACACCGGGGAGCTGTTTTTT
NA	TRBV7-7	TRBJ2-3	NA	CASSLAPQDLHQSIADTQYF	TGTGCCAGCAGCTTAGCCCCCCAAGACCTCCACCAAAGTATCGCAGATACGCAGTATTTT
NA	TRBV4-3	TRBJ2-7	NA	CASSQDPGGYEQYF	TGCGCCAGCAGCCAAGATCCAGGCGGTTACGAGCAGTACTTC
NA	TRBV5-1	TRBJ1-2	NA	CASSPDDRPDGYTF	TGCGCCAGCAGCCCAGACGACAGACCGGATGGCTACACCTTC
few	TRBV6-1	TRBJ1-1	TRBD1	CASRNRGNTEAFF	TGTGCCAGCAGGAACAGGGGTAACACTGAAGCTTTCTTT
many	TRBV29-1	TRBJ2-3	TRBD2	CSVSGAADTQYF	TGCAGCGTTAGCGGGGCAGCAGATACGCAGTATTTT
NA	TRBV5-1	TRBJ2-2	TRBD1	CASSRTGDTGELFF	TGCGCCAGCAGCAGGACAGGGGACACCGGGGAGCTGTTTTTT
NA	TRBV15	TRBJ2-2	NA	CATSRDRGNTGELFF	TGTGCCACCAGCAGAGATCGGGGGAACACCGGGGAGCTGTTTTTT
NA	TRBV7-2	TRBJ2-5	TRBD2	CASSPGGEGTQYF	TGTGCCAGCAGCCCGGGAGGCGAGGGGACCCAGTACTTC
NA	TRBV7-2	TRBJ2-1	NA	CASTSGRTYNEQFF	TGTGCCAGCACCTCGGGCCGGACCTACAATGAGCAGTTCTTC
NA	TRBV4-2	TRBJ1-2	NA	CASRGRGAGYTF	TGTGCCAGCAGGGGCCGGGGGGCCGGCTACACCTTC
few	TRBV4-3	TRBJ2-3	TRBD2	CASSPGGGGTDTQYF	TGCGCCAGCAGCCCGGGCGGGGGGGGCACAGATACGCAGTATTTT
NA	TRBV2	TRBJ1-1	TRBD1	CASSRDRDDAEAFF	TGTGCCAGCAGTAGAGACAGGGACGACGCTGAAGCTTTCTTT
NA	TRBV7-2	TRBJ2-1	TRBD2	CASSLGLALGHNEQFF	TGTGCCAGCAGCTTGGGACTAGCACTCGGCCACAATGAGCAGTTCTTC
few	TRBV18	TRBJ2-5	NA	CASSLRTPYQETQYF	TGTGCCAGCTCACTTAGGACACCGTACCAAGAGACCCAGTACTTC
NA	TRBV9	TRBJ1-6	NA	CASSVGRGDGPLHF	TGTGCCAGCAGCGTAGGCAGAGGAGATGGACCCCTCCACTTT
NA	TRBV27	TRBJ1-1	NA	CASRQGVWEGTEAFF	TGTGCCAGCAGGCAGGGTGTGTGGGAGGGCACTGAAGCTTTCTTT
few	TRBV30	TRBJ2-1	NA	CAWSVRAHNEQFF	TGTGCCTGGAGTGTTCGGGCGCACAATGAGCAGTTCTTC
few	TRBV18	TRBJ1-2	TRBD1	CASSPGTENYGYTF	TGTGCCAGCTCACCGGGGACAGAGAACTATGGCTACACCTTC
NA	TRBV7-2	TRBJ2-5	TRBD2	CASSTLAGDHVGQYF	TGTGCCAGCAGCACACTAGCGGGGGACCACGTAGGCCAGTACTTC
NA	TRBV4-3	TRBJ2-5	NA	CASSQTPGETQYF	TGCGCCAGCAGCCAGACACCAGGGGAGACCCAGTACTTC
few	TRBV14	TRBJ2-1	NA	CASSQDFSLHSEQFF	TGTGCCAGCAGCCAAGATTTCAGCCTTCACAGTGAGCAGTTCTTC
few	TRBV7-2	TRBJ2-2	TRBD1	CASSLGQGDTGELFF	TGTGCCAGCAGCTTAGGACAGGGGGACACCGGGGAGCTGTTTTTT
NA	TRBV6-5	TRBJ2-7	NA	CASSYSAREYF	TGTGCCAGCAGTTACTCGGCGAGGGAGTACTTC
NA	TRBV5-5	TRBJ1-4	NA	CASSLRTSNEKLFF	TGTGCCAGCAGCTTGCGTACTTCCAATGAAAAACTGTTTTTT
few	TRBV7-2	TRBJ2-3	NA	CASSLRDPGDTQYF	TGTGCCAGCAGCCTACGGGACCCGGGAGATACGCAGTATTTT
many	TRBV4-2	TRBJ2-6	NA	CASSQEGLTSGANVLTF	TGTGCCAGCAGCCAAGAGGGTCTCACCTCTGGGGCCAACGTCCTGACTTTC
NA	TRBV28	TRBJ2-1	TRBD1	CASSLGSDRDNEQFF	TGTGCCAGCAGTTTAGGTTCGGACAGGGACAATGAGCAGTTCTTC
NA	TRBV30	TRBJ2-5	TRBD1	CAWSPGQGGETQYF	TGTGCCTGGAGTCCGGGACAGGGAGGAGAGACCCAGTACTTC
NA	TRBV14	TRBJ1-2	NA	CASSQMRGLTRGYTF	TGTGCCAGCTCACAGATGCGCGGCCTTACGAGGGGCTACACCTTC
NA	TRBV4-2	TRBJ2-5	NA	CASSQSEQETQYF	TGTGCCAGCAGCCAGAGCGAGCAAGAGACCCAGTACTTC